Each of the 16 T cell receptor beta chains below was sequenced from the same sample in a study of regulatory T cells in long-lasting Graves disease. The time point denotes: persistent/refractory GD, antithyroid drugs over 5 years with positive TRAb. PBMC-extracted RNA yielded the TCR library. Building of the TCR beta libraries involved iRepertoire HTBI primers and Arm-PCR of CDR3 regions. Via MiXCR, TCRdb re-called the multiplex PCR reads, giving one row per CDR3 protein. The table lists 350,000 to 450,000 distinct CDR3 sequences, around 20% of them singletons. The material was peripheral blood mononuclear cells (PBMCs), obtained when the disease was refractory, from a patient treated with antithyroid drugs. These receptors all come from a female donor with Graves disease.

This clonotype was seen many times. The CDR3 sequence: CASSPRTGGEEKLFF. CDR3 sequence (DNA): TGTGCCAGCTCACCTCGGACAGGGGGCGAAGAAAAACTGTTTTTT. This sequence joins TRBV18 and TRBJ1-4, with 11 nucleotides matching TRBD1. In germline, CDR1 is KGHSH, CDR2 LQKENI. The CDR3 length is 15 residues. Trimming at V came to 3 bases and at J to 8 bases, leaving 5 bases not matched to a gene.

This clonotype has a count of ten or more. The gene calls are TRBV28 and TRBJ2-5, with 7 bases matching TRBD1. This CDR3 spans 13 amino acids. The V gene end was trimmed by 6 bases and the J gene end by 3 bases; junction bases not matched to a gene: 4. Germline CDR1 and CDR2: MDHEN and SYDVKM. CDR3 amino acids: CASRAGTEETQYF. CDR3 nucleotides: TGTGCCAGCAGGGCCGGGACAGAAGAGACCCAGTACTTC. Looking up the rest from reference TRBV28 and TRBJ2-5 gives the full variable domain: DVKVTQSSRYLVKRTGEKVFLECVQDMDHENMFWYRQDPGLGLRLIYFSYDVKMKEKGDIPEGYSVSREKKERFSLILESASTNQTSMYLCASRAGTEETQYFGPGTRLLVL.

Many counts were recorded for this clonotype. The CDR3 spells CASNRGQGETGELFF. DNA of the CDR3: TGTGCCAGCAACCGAGGACAGGGGGAAACCGGGGAGCTGTTTTTT. J is TRBJ2-2 and V is TRBV12-3 or TRBV12-4; 10 nucleotides line up with TRBD1. CDR3 size: 15 residues. V dropped 7 bases and J dropped 5; count of bases not matched to a gene: 7.

This clonotype was observed many times. The V gene is TRBV12-3 or TRBV12-4, the J gene TRBJ2-7; 14 bases are a match to TRBD2. This CDR3 region has 18 residues. V was pared by 6 bases and J by 0 bases, with 10 bases of the junction left unmatched. Written as DNA, the CDR3 is TGTGCCAGCAGCCCCGGACTAGCGGGAGGTGGGAGCTCCTACGAGCAGTACTTC. It encodes CASSPGLAGGGSSYEQYF.

V is TRBV7-9 and J is TRBJ2-7, with D possibly called TRBD1 or TRBD2 (6 bases each). There are 15 residues in the CDR3. CDR1 and CDR2 from the germline V gene are SEHNR and FQNEAQ (reference sequence). Trimming pared 5 bases from V and 4 bases from J, leaving 18 bases between. The chain's CDR3 is CASSARGGGFYEQYF. The CDR3 DNA is TGTGCCAGCAGCGCCCGTGGAGGGGGGTTTTACGAGCAGTACTTC.

The table lists this clonotype with a count of one. The rearrangement uses TRBV2 and TRBJ1-4; TRBD1 might be the D (5 bases). Looked up from germline, CDR1 is SNHLY and CDR2 is FYNNEI. This CDR3 region has 14 residues. Trimming pared 5 bases from V and 7 bases from J, leaving 14 bases between. CDR3: CASSPGLGGEKLFF. CDR3 DNA: TGTGCCAGCAGTCCGGGCCTGGGGGGTGAAAAACTGTTTTTT.

This chain uses TRBV20-1 with TRBJ1-2; maybe TRBD1 (6 bases). Germline values: CDR1 DFQATT, CDR2 SNEGSKA (reference sequence). The V end was cut by 6 bases, the J end by 7 bases, with 21 bases between. The CDR3 is 14 residues long. The CDR3 is CSAGRWGQGGGYTF. The CDR3 bases are TGCAGTGCGGGGAGATGGGGGCAGGGCGGTGGCTACACCTTC.

The chain combines TRBV20-1 with TRBJ1-2; D is unclear. Trimming removed 2 bases from V and 6 bases from J, with 10 bases in between. CDR3 length equals 12 residues. Germline CDR1 is DFQATT and CDR2 is SNEGSKA (reference sequence). The DNA of the CDR3 is TGCAGTGCTAGATACAGTCCCCATGGCTACACCTTC. It encodes CSARYSPHGYTF.

This clonotype appeared many times. The chain has TRBV15 and TRBJ2-7, with 10 bases fitting TRBD1. The CDR3 has 16 residues. Germline V gene lookup returns CDR1 LNHNV and CDR2 YYDKDF (reference sequence). Unmatched junction bases numbered 8, after V lost 3 bases and J lost 3 bases. The CDR3 loop reads CATSSGDRGVNYEQYF. CDR3 in DNA: TGTGCCACCAGCAGCGGGGACAGGGGCGTAAACTACGAGCAGTACTTC.

This clonotype came up a few times. V gene TRBV10-2 combines with J gene TRBJ1-1; no definite D call. This CDR3 contains 13 residues. V lost 6 bases and J lost 0, with 8 bases in between. Germline V gives CDR1 WSHSY, CDR2 SAAADI. CDR3 coding DNA: TGCGCCAGCAGGAAAAAGTTGAACACTGAAGCTTTCTTT. Its translation: CASRKKLNTEAFF.

This clonotype was recorded at least ten times. Relative to the germline gene, one junction end is altered; a read error may explain this. The rearrangement uses TRBV13 and TRBJ1-6; unclear D gene. The CDR3 spans 12 residues. Germline assignment: CDR1 PRHDT and CDR2 FYEKMQ (reference sequence). CDR3 protein: CASSLGRSPLHF. CDR3 nucleotides: TGTGCCAGCAGTTTAGGGCGTTCACCCCTCCACTTT.

This clonotype was seen a few times. The rearrangement joins TRBV30 to TRBJ2-5; no firm D call. This CDR3 comprises 12 residues. Trimming took off 6 bases at V and 5 bases at J, with 13 bases between the two ends. Germline loops: CDR1 GTSNPN, CDR2 SVGIG (reference sequence). DNA of the CDR3: TGTGCCTGCCCGGGCCCCGGGGAGACCCAGTACTTC. Its translation is CACPGPGETQYF.

Remarks on this clonotype: This clone may be a read error of a much larger clone one base away. The CDR3 end shows no conserved phenylalanine or tryptophan, and so a read error is likely. The chain is built from TRBV27 and TRBJ1-1, with a possible D match to TRBD1 (5 bases). CDR3 length: 15 residues. The V end lost 5 bases, the J end lost 1 base, and 14 bases lay between the germline ends. Germline CDR1 MNHEY, CDR2 SMNVEV (reference sequence). As DNA, the CDR3 is TGTGCCAGCAGTGGAGAGGGGTGGGGGAACACTGAAGCTTTCCTT. As protein: CASSGEGWGNTEAFL.

The chain recombines TRBV7-9 with TRBJ2-7, with D tentatively TRBD1 or TRBD2 (5 bases each). The CDR3 sequence is 15 residues long. Trimming pared 4 bases from V and 0 bases from J, leaving 13 bases between. The V gene's germline CDR1 is SEHNR and CDR2 FQNEAQ (reference sequence). Here the CDR3 DNA reads TGTGCCAGCAGCTCCAGCGAGGGGTCCTCCTACGAGCAGTACTTC. It specifies CASSSSEGSSYEQYF.

This clonotype was picked up a small number of times. This chain connects TRBV6-1 to TRBJ1-1, with TRBD1 identical over 7 bases. The CDR3 runs 13 residues. In germline, CDR1 is MNHNS, CDR2 SASEGT. V shed 6 bases and J 11 bases; nucleotides not matched to a gene: 12. CDR3 loop: CASSPDRAVEAFF. The CDR3 nucleotides are TGTGCCAGCAGCCCTGACAGGGCGGTTGAGGCTTTCTTT.

The rearrangement uses TRBV18 and TRBJ1-5, with D unresolved. The CDR3 consists of 15 residues. Germline V gene data show CDR1 as KGHSH and CDR2 as LQKENI. V lost 2 bases and J lost 0, with 8 bases in between. The CDR3 DNA reads TGTGCCAGCTCACCAGGGCAGATTAGCAATCAGCCCCAGCATTTT. It specifies CASSPGQISNQPQHF.